This T cell receptor (beta chain) was identified in a study of cytomegalovirus exposure and HLA in healthy donors. Study-level results: Approximately 160 TCR beta chains were listed as cytomegalovirus-associated. A link between a missense DCLRE1C variant and TCR beta V- and J-gene trimming emerged from a later analysis. Reportedly, diagnosis of cytomegalovirus status by the classifier showed high specificity and sensitivity.

The CDR3 runs 16 residues. The junction had 12 bases not matched to a gene; V was cut back by 8 bases and J by 3 bases. In germline, CDR1 is MDHEN, CDR2 SYDVKM. Points on this clone: Its antigen is still unknown.

The primer mix had 60 Vbeta and 13 Jbeta primers. Clones were sequenced by immunoSEQ multiplex PCR, and TCRdb holds only the in-frame ones, with some missing. Of 90,000 to 130,000 clones listed, approximately 80% are singletons. The chain uses TRBV28 and TRBJ2-7; 11 nucleotides agree with TRBD2. Sequencing was done on a sample of PBMCs. This TCR was recovered from a man aged 25 to 45 in good health and CMV-seropositive. The CDR3 DNA sequence: TGTGCCAGCCGGACAGTTGGGACTAGCGGATACTACGAGCAGTACTTC. It codes for CASRTVGTSGYYEQYF.